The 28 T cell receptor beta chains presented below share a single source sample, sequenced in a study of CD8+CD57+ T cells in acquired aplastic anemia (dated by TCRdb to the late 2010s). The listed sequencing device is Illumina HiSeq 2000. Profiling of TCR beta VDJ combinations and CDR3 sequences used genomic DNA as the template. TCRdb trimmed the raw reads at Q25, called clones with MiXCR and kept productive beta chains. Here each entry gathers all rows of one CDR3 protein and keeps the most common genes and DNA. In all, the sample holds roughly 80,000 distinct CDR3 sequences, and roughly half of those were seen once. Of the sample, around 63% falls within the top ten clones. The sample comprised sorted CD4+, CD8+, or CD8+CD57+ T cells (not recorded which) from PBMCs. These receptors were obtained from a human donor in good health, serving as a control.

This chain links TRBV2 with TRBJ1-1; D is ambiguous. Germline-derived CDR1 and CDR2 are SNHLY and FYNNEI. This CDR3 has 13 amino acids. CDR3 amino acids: CATSNGWNTEAFF. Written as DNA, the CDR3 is TGTGCGACGTCGAATGGTTGGAACACTGAAGCTTTCTTT.

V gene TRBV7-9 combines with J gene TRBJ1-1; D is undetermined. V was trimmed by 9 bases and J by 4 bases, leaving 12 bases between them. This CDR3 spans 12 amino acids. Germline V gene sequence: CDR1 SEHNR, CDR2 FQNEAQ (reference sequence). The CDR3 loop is CASTGKGTEAFF. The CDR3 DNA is TGTGCCAGTACGGGGAAGGGCACTGAAGCTTTCTTT.

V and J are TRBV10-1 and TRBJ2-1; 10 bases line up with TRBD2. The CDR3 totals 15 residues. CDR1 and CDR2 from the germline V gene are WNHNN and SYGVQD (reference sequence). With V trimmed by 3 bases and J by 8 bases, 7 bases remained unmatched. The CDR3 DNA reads TGCGCCAGCAGTGAACAACTAGCGGGGTGGGATGAGCAGTTCTTC. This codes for CASSEQLAGWDEQFF.

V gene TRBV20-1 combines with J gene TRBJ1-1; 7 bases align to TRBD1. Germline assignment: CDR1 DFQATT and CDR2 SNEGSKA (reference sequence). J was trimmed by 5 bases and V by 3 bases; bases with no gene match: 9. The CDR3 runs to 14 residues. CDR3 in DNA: TGCAGTGCTAGTAAGGGGGCGGAGACTACTGAAGCTTTCTTT. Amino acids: CSASKGAETTEAFF.

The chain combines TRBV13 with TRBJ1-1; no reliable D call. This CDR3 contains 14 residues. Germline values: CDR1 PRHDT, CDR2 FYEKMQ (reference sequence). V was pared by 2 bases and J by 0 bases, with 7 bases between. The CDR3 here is CASSLFQLNTEAFF. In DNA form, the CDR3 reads TGTGCCAGCAGCTTATTCCAGTTGAACACTGAAGCTTTCTTT.

The CDR3 here is CASSASSTDTQYF. CDR3 DNA: TGTGCCAGCAGCGCCTCTAGCACAGATACGCAGTATTTT. The chain couples TRBV7-3 to TRBJ2-3; D is uncertain. Germline V gene lookup returns CDR1 SGHTA and CDR2 FQGTGA. The CDR3 loop spans 13 amino acids. Between the trimmed V and J ends, which lost 5 bases and 0 bases, there was a span of 6 bases.

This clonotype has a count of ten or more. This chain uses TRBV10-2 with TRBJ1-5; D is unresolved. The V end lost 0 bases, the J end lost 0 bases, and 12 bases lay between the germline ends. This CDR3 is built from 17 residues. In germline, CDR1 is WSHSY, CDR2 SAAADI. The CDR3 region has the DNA TGCGCCAGCAGTGAGTCGTATACAGCTTATAGCAATCAGCCCCAGCATTTT. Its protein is CASSESYTAYSNQPQHF.

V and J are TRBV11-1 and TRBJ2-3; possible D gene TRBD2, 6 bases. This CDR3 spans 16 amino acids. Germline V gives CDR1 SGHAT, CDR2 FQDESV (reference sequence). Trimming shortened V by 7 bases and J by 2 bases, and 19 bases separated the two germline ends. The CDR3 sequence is CASNPGGGDHTDTQYF. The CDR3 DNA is TGTGCCAGCAACCCGGGCGGCGGGGACCACACAGATACGCAGTATTTT.

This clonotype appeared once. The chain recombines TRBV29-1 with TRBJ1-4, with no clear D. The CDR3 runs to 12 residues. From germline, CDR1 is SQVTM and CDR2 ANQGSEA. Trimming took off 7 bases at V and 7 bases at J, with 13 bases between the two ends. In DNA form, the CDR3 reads TGCAGCGCTGGGTCTTCTATTGAAAAACTGTTTTTT. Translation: CSAGSSIEKLFF.

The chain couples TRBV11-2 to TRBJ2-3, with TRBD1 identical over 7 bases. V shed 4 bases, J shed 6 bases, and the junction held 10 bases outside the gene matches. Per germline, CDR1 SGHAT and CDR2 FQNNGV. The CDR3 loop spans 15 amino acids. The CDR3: CASSSYRGPHDTQYF. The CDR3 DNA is TGTGCCAGCAGCTCATACAGGGGCCCCCACGATACGCAGTATTTT.

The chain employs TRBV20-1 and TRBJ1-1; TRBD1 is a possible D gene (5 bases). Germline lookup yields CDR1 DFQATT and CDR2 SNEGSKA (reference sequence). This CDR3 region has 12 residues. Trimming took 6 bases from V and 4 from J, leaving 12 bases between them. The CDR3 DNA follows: TGCAGTGCCCCCCGGGGCGGCACTGAAGCTTTCTTT. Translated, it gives CSAPRGGTEAFF.

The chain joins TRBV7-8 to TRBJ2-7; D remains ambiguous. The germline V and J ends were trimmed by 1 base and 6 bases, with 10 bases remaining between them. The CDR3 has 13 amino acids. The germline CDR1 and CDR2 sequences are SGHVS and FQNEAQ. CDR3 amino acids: CASSLDISLEQYV. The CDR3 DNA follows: TGTGCCAGCAGCTTAGACATTTCCCTCGAGCAGTACGTC.

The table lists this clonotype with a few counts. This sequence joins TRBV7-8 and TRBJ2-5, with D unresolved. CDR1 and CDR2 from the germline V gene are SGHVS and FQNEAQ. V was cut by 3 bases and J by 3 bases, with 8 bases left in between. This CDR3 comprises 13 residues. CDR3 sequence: CASSFTVEETQYF. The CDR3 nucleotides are TGTGCCAGCAGCTTTACGGTGGAAGAGACCCAGTACTTC.

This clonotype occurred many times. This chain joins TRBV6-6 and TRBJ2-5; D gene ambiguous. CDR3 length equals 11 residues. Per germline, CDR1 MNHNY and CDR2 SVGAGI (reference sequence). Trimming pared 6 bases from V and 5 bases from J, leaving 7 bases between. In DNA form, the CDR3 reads TGTGCCAGCAGCATGGGGGAGACCCAGTACTTC. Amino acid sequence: CASSMGETQYF.

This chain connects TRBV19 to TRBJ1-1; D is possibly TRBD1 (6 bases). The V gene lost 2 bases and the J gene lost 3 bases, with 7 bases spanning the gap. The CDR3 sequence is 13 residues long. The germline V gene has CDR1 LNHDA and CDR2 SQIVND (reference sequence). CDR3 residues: CASSIRQDTEAFF. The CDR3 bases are TGTGCCAGTAGTATAAGACAGGACACTGAAGCTTTCTTT.

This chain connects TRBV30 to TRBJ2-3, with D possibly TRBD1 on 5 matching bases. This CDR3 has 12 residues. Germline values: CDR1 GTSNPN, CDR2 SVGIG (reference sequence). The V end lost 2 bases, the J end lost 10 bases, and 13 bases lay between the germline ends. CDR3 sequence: CAWSPQGYAQYF. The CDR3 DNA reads TGTGCCTGGAGTCCCCAGGGCTATGCGCAGTATTTT.

The chain's CDR3 is CASSQRGLYNEQFF. In DNA, the CDR3 is TGTGCCAGCAGCCAGCGGGGCCTATACAATGAGCAGTTCTTC. The chain joins TRBV7-6 to TRBJ2-1; 7 nucleotides agree with TRBD2. Looked up from germline, CDR1 is SGHVS and CDR2 is FNYEAQ. J was trimmed by 4 bases and V by 5 bases; bases with no gene match: 5. CDR3 length: 14 residues. The full variable domain, rest sourced from reference TRBV7-6 and TRBJ2-1, is GAGVSQSPRYKVTKRGQDVALRCDPISGHVSLYWYRQALGQGPEFLTYFNYEAQQDKSGLPNDRFSAERPEGSISTLTIQRTEQRDSAMYRCASSQRGLYNEQFFGPGTRLTVL.

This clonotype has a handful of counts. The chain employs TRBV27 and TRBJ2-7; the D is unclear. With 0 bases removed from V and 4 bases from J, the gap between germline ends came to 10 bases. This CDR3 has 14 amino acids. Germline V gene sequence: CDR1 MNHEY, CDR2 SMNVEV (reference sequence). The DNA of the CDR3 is TGTGCCAGCAGTTTATCGGTAGGGTGGTACGAGCAGTACTTC. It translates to CASSLSVGWYEQYF.

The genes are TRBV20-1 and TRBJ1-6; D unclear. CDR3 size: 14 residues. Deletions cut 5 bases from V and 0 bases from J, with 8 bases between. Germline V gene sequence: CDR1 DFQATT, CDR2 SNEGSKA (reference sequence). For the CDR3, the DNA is TGCAGTGCTCCTGACGGCTCCTATAATTCACCCCTCCACTTT. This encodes CSAPDGSYNSPLHF.

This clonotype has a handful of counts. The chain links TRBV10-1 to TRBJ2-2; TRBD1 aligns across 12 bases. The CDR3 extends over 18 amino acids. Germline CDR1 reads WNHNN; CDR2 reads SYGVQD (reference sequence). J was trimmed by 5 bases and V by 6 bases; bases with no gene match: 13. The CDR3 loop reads CASSQRWGQGARTGELFF. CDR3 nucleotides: TGCGCCAGCAGCCAAAGATGGGGACAGGGGGCGAGGACCGGGGAGCTGTTTTTT.

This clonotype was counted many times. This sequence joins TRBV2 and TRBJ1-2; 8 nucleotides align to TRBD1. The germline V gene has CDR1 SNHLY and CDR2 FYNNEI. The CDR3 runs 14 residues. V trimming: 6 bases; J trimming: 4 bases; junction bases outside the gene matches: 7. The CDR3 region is CASSVRGQVYGYTF. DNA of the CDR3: TGTGCCAGCAGCGTCCGGGGACAGGTCTATGGCTACACCTTC. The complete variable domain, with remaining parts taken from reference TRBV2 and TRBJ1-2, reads EPEVTQTPSHQVTQMGQEVILRCVPISNHLYFYWYRQILGQKVEFLVSFYNNEISEKSEIFDDQFSVERPDGSNFTLKIRSTKLEDSAMYFCASSVRGQVYGYTFGSGTRLTVV.

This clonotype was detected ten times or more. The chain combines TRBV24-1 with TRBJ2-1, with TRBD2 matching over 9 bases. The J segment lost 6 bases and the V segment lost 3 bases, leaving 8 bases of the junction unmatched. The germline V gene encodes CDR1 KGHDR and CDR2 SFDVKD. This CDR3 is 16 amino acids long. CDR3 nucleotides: TGTGCCACCAGTGATCCTAGCGGGATCCCCCCCAATGAGCAGTTCTTC. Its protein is CATSDPSGIPPNEQFF.

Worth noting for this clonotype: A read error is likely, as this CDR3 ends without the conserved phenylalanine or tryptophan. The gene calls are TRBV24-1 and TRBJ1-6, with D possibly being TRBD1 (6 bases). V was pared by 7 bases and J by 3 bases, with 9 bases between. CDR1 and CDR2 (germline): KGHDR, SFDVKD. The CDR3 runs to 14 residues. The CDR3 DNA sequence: TGTGCCACCAGACAGGGCTACTATAATTCACCCCTCCACCTT. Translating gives CATRQGYYNSPLHL.

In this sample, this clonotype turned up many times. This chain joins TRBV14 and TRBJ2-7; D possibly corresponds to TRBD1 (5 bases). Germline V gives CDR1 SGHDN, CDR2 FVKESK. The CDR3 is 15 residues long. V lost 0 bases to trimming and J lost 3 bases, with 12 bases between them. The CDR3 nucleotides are TGTGCCAGCAGCCAAGACGCAGGGCCCATCTACGAGCAGTACTTC. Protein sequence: CASSQDAGPIYEQYF.

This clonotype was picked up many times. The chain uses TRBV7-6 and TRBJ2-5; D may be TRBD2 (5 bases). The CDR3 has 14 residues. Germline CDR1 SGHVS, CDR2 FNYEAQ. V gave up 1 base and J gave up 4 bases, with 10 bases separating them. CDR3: CASSLGGLGETQYF. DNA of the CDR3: TGTGCCAGCAGCTTAGGAGGGTTGGGAGAGACCCAGTACTTC.

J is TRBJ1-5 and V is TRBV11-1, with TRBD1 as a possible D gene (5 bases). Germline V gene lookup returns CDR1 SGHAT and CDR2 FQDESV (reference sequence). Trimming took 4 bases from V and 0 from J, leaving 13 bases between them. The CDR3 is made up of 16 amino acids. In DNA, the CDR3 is TGTGCCAGCAGCTCACCCGGGACGGATAGCAATCAGCCCCAGCATTTT. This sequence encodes CASSSPGTDSNQPQHF.

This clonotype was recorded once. The CDR3 sequence is CAWSLTVLQTQYF. CDR3 sequence (DNA): TGTGCCTGGAGTCTTACAGTGCTTCAGACCCAGTACTTC. V is TRBV30 and J is TRBJ2-5; the D is unclear. CDR1 GTSNPN and CDR2 SVGIG come from the germline V gene (reference sequence). This CDR3 has 13 amino acids. Trimming left V 2 bases short and J 6 bases short, with 13 bases between.

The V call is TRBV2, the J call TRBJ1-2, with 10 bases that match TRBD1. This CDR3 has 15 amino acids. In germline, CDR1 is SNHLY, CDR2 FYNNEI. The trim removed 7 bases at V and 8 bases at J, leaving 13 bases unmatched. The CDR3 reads CASTLRGQGTLGYTF. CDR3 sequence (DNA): TGTGCCAGCACCCTGCGGGGACAGGGGACTTTGGGCTACACCTTC.